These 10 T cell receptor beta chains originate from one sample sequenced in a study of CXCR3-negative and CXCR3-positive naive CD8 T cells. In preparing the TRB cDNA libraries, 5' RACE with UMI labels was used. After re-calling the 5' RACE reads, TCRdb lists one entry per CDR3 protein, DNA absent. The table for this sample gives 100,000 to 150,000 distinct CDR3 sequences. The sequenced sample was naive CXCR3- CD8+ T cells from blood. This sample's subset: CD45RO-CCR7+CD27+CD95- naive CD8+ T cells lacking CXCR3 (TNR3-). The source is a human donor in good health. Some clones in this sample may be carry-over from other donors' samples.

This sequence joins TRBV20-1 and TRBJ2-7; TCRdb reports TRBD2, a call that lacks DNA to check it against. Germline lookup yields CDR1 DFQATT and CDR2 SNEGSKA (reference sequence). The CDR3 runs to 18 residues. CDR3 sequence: CSARDVGLAGLGSREQYF.

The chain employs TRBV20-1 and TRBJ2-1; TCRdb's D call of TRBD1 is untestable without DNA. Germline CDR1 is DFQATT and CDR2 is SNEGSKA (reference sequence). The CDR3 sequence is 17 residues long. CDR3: CSARVWPGTGDYNEQFF.

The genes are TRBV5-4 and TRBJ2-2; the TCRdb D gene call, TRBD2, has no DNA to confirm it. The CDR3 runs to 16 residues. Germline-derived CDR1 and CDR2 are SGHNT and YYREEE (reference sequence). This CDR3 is CASSFGRAGSTGELFF.

CDR3 sequence reads: CAIGSQDNEQFF. The rearrangement links TRBV10-3 to TRBJ2-1. This CDR3 has 12 amino acids. Per the germline V gene, CDR1 is ENHRY and CDR2 is SYGVKD.

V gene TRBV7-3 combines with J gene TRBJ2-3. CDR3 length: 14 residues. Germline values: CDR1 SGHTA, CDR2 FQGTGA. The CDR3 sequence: CASSLIAAADTQYF.

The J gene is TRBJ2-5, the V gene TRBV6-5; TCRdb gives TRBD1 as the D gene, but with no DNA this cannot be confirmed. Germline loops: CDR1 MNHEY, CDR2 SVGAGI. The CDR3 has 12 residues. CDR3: CASSYSRGTQYF.

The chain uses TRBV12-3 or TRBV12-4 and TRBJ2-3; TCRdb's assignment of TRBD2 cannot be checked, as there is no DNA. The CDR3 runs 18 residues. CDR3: CASSHLGAGLVNTDTQYF.

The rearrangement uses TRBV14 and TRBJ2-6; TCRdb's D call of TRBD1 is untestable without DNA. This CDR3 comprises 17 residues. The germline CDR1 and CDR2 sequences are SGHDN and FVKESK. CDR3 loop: CASSQWGQPSGANVLTF.

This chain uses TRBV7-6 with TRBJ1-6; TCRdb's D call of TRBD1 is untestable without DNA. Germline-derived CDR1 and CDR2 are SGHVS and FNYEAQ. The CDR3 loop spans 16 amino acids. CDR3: CASSPTTGRFDSPLHF.

CDR3 sequence reads: CASSLVSFYEQYF. The chain couples TRBV7-8 to TRBJ2-7. The germline V gene has CDR1 SGHVS and CDR2 FQNEAQ. This CDR3 is 13 amino acids long.